The clone carrying this T cell receptor beta chain showed up just a few times. Its antigen is still unknown. Germline CDR1 is MNHNS and CDR2 is SASEGT. The CDR3 has 15 residues. The J segment lost 1 base and the V segment lost 7 bases, leaving 5 bases of the junction unmatched. Hyperthyroidism was newly diagnosed in patients aged 18 to 65 (duration under 2 months). The data originate from a study of T cells in Graves' hyperthyroidism and ophthalmopathy. Template material for amplifying TCR beta CDR3 regions consisted of RNA transcripts. HTBI primers were employed in a first-round RT-PCR of the TCR CDR3. TCRdb reanalysed the multiplex PCR reads using MiXCR and keeps one entry per CDR3 protein. This table has nearly 600,000 distinct CDR3 sequences, approximately 13% appearing once. Study-wide results and limits: Most clonotypes expanded in thyroid above 0.001 were likewise present in blood.

This chain uses TRBV6-1 with TRBJ2-2, with TRBD1 matching over 8 bases. The TCR comes from a woman between 25 and 40 years old with Graves' hyperthyroidism that later progressed to Graves' ophthalmopathy. The sequenced sample consisted of blood. The CDR3 bases are TGTGCCAGCATCCGGGACAGGAGGAACACCGGGGAGCTGTTTTTT. Amino acids: CASIRDRRNTGELFF.